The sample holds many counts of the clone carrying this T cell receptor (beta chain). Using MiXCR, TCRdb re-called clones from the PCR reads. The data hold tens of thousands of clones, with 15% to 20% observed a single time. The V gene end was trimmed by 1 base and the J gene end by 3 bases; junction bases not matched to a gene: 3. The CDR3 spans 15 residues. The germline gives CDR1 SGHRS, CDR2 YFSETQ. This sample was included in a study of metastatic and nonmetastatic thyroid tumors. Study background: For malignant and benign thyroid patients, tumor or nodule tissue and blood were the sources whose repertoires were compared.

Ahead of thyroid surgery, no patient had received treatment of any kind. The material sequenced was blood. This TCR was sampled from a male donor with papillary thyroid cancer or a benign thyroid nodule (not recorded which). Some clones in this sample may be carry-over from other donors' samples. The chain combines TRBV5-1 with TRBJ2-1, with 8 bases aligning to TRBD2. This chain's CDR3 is CASSLRAGDYNEQFF. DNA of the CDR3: TGCGCCAGCAGCTTGCGAGCGGGAGACTACAATGAGCAGTTCTTC.